This entry concerns a single T cell receptor beta chain. This entry is derived from a study of blood T cell repertoires in COVID-19. About the study: Sources were T cells, B-cell-depleted T cells, or PBMCs; the material itself was cDNA or gDNA.

CDR3 size: 12 residues. With 5 bases removed from V and 6 bases from J, the gap between germline ends came to 8 bases. The V gene's germline CDR1 is SGHTA and CDR2 FQGNSA. The method was immunoSEQ multiplex PCR; TCRdb's version includes in-frame clones alone and lacks a portion of them. The sample records 300,000 to 400,000 clones, 88% being singletons. The clonotype originates from a woman aged 50 to 60 with active or convalescent COVID-19. Source material: peripheral blood. The chain is built from TRBV7-2 and TRBJ1-3, with D maybe TRBD1 (6 bases). The DNA of the CDR3 is TGTGCCAGCAGCAGACAGGCAAACACCATATATTTT. It is translated as CASSRQANTIYF.